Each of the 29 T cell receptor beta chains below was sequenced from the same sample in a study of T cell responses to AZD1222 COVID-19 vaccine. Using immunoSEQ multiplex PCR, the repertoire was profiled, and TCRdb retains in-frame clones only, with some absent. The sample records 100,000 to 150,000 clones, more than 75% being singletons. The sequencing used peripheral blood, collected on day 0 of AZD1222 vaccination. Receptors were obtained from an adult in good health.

Written as DNA, the CDR3 is TGTGCCAGCAGCTTATCACGGGAGGCCCCCGCCACAGATACGCAGTATTTT. Translated: CASSLSREAPATDTQYF. The chain employs TRBV7-2 and TRBJ2-3; 7 nucleotides agree with TRBD2. The CDR3 is made up of 17 amino acids. Germline CDR1 and CDR2: SGHTA and FQGNSA. J was trimmed by 2 bases and V by 2 bases; bases with no gene match: 10.

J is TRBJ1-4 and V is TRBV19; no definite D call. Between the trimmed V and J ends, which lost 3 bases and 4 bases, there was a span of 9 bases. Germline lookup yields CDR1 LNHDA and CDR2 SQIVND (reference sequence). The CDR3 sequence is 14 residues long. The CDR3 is CASSIGRSNEKLFF. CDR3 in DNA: TGTGCCAGTAGTATTGGCCGGAGTAATGAAAAACTGTTTTTT.

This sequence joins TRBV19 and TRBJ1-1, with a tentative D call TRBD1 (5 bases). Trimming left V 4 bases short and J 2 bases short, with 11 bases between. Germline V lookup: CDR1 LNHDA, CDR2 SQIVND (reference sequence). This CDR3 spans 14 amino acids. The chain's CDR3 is CASSKTGPNTEAFF. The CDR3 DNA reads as TGTGCCAGTAGTAAAACAGGCCCTAACACTGAAGCTTTCTTT.

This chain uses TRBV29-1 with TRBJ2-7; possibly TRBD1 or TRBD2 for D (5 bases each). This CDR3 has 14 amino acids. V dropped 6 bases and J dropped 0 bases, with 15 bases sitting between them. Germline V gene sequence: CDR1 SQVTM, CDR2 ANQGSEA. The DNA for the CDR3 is TGCAGCGTCGACCTGGGGGTCGGCTCCTACGAGCAGTACTTC. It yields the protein CSVDLGVGSYEQYF.

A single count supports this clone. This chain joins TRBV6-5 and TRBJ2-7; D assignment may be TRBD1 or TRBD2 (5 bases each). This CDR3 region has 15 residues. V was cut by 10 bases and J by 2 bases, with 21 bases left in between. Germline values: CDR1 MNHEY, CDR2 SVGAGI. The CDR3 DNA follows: TGTGCCACGGAAACCGAGGGGCCTACGGCCTACGAGCAGTACTTC. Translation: CATETEGPTAYEQYF.

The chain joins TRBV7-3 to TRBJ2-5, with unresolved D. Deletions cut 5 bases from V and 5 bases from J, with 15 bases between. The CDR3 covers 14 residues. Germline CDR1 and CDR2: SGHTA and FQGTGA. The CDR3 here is CASSQEPTSETQYF. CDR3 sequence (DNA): TGTGCCAGCAGCCAAGAGCCAACGAGCGAGACCCAGTACTTC.

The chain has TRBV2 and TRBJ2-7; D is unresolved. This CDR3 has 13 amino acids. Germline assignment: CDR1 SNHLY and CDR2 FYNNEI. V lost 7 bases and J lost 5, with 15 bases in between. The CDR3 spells CASILALDHEQYF. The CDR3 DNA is TGTGCCAGCATCTTAGCTCTGGATCACGAGCAGTACTTC.

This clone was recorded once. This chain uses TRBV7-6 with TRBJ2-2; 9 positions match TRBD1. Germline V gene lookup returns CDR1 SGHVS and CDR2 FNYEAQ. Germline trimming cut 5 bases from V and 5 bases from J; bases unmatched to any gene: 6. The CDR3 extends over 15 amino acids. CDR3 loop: CASSTQGAGTGELFF. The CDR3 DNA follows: TGTGCCAGCAGCACACAGGGGGCTGGTACCGGGGAGCTGTTTTTT.

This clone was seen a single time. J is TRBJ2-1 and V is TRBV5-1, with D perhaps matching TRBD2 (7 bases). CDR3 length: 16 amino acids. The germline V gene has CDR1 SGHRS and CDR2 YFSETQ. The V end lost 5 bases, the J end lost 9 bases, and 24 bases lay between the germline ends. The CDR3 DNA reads TGCGCCAGCAGTCTGGGAGGTGGCGGGGGCCGGGGTGAGCAGTTCTTC. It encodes CASSLGGGGGRGEQFF.

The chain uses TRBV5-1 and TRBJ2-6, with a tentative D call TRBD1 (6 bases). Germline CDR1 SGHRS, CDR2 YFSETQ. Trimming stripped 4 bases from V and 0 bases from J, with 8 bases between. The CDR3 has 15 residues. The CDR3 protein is CASSTGSSGANVLTF. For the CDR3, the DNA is TGCGCCAGCAGCACAGGGTCCTCTGGGGCCAACGTCCTGACTTTC.

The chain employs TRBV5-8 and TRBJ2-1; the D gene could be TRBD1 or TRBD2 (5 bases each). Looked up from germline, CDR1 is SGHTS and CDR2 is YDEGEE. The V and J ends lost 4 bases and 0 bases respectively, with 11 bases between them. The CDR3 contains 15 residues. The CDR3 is CASSTGPSSYNEQFF. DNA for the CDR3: TGTGCCAGCAGCACGGGACCGAGCTCCTACAATGAGCAGTTCTTC. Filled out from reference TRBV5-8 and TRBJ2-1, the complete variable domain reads EAGVTQSPTHLIKTRGQQATLRCSPISGHTSVYWYQQALGLGLQFLLWYDEGEERNRGNFPPRFSGRQFPNYSSELNVNALELEDSALYLCASSTGPSSYNEQFFGPGTRLTVL.

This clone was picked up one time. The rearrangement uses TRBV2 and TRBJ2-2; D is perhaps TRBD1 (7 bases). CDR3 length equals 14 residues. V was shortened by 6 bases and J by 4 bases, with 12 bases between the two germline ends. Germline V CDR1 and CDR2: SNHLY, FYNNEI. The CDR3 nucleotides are TGTGCCAGCAGGGAGGGGGCTGGCACCGGGGAGCTGTTTTTT. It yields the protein CASREGAGTGELFF.

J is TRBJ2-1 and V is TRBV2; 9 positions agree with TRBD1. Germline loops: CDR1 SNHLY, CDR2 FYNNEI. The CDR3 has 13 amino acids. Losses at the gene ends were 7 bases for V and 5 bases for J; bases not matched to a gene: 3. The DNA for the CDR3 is TGTGCCAGCAACAGGGGGCTTGACAATGAGCAGTTCTTC. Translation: CASNRGLDNEQFF. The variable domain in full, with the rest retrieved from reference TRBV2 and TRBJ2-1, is EPEVTQTPSHQVTQMGQEVILRCVPISNHLYFYWYRQILGQKVEFLVSFYNNEISEKSEIFDDQFSVERPDGSNFTLKIRSTKLEDSAMYFCASNRGLDNEQFFGPGTRLTVL.

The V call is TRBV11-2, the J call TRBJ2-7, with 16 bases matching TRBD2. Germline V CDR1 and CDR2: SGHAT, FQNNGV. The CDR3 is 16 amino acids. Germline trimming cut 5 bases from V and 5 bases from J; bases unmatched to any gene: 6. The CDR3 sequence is CASSQPGLAGGHEQYF. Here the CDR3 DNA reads TGTGCCAGCAGCCAACCGGGACTAGCGGGAGGGCACGAGCAGTACTTC.

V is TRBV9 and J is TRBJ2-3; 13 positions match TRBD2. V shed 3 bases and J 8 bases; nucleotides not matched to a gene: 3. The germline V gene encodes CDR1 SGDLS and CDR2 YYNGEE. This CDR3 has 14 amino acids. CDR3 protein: CASSEWTSGSTQYF. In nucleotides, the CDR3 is TGTGCCAGCAGCGAATGGACTAGCGGGAGTACGCAGTATTTT.

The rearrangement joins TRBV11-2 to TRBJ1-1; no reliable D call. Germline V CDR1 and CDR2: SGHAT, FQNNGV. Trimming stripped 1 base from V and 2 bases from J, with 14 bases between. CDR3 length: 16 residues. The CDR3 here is CASSLGDLSPNTEAFF. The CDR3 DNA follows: TGTGCCAGCAGCTTAGGCGACCTCTCCCCCAACACTGAAGCTTTCTTT.

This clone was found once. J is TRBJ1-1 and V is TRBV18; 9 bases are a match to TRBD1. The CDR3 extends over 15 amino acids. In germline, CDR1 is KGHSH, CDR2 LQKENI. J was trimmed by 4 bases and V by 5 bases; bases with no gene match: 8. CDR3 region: CASSLDRGGGTEAFF. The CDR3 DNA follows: TGTGCCAGCTCATTGGACAGGGGAGGAGGCACTGAAGCTTTCTTT.

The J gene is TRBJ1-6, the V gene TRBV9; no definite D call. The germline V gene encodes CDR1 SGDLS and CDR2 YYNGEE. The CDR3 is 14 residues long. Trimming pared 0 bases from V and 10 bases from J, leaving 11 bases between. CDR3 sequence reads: CASSVVGIGSPLHF. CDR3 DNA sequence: TGTGCCAGCAGCGTAGTAGGGATTGGGTCACCCCTCCACTTT.

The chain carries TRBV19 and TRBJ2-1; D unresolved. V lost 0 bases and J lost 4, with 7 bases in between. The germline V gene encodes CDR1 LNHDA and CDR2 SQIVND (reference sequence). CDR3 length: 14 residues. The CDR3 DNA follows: TGTGCCAGTAGTATAGATTTGGAGTACAATGAGCAGTTCTTC. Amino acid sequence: CASSIDLEYNEQFF.

This CDR3 reads CASSSSINTEAFF. The CDR3 DNA follows: TGTGCCAGCAGTTCCTCAATCAACACTGAAGCTTTCTTT. The V call is TRBV28, the J call TRBJ1-1, with no clear D. Trimming shortened V by 4 bases and J by 2 bases, and 8 bases separated the two germline ends. The CDR3 length is 13 residues. Germline V lookup: CDR1 MDHEN, CDR2 SYDVKM.

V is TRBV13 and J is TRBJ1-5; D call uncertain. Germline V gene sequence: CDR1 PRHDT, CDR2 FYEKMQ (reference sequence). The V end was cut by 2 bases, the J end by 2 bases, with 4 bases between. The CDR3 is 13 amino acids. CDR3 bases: TGTGCCAGCAGCTTATACGGCAATCAGCCCCAGCATTTT. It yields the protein CASSLYGNQPQHF.

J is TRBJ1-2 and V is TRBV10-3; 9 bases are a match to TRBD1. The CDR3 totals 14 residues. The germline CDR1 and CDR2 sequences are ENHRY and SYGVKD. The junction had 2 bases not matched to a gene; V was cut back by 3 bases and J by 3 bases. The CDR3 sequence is CAISDDRGYYGYTF. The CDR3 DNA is TGTGCCATCAGTGACGACAGGGGGTACTATGGCTACACCTTC.

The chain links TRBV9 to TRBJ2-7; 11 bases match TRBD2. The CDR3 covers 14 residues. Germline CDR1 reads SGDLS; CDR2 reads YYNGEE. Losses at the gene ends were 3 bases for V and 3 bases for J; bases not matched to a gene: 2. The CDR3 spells CASSAGTSGYEQYF. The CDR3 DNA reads TGTGCCAGCAGCGCGGGGACTAGCGGCTACGAGCAGTACTTC.

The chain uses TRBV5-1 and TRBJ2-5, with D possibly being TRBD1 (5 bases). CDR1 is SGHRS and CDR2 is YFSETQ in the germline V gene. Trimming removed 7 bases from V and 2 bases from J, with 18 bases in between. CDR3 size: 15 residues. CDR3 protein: CASRRAGLGQETQYF. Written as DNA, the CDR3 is TGCGCCAGCCGCCGAGCAGGGCTTGGGCAAGAGACCCAGTACTTC.

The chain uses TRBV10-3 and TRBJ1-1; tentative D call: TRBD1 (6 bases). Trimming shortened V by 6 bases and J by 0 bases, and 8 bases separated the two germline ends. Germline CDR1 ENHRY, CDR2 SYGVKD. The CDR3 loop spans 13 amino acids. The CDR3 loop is CAIRGQMNTEAFF. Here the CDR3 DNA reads TGTGCCATCAGAGGACAGATGAACACTGAAGCTTTCTTT.

CDR3 nucleotides: TGTGCCAGCAGCCGAGGTGGGCAGGGACAAGAGACCCAGTACTTC. It specifies CASSRGGQGQETQYF. V usage is TRBV5-4 and J usage is TRBJ2-5, with D possibly TRBD1 on 5 matching bases. The germline CDR1 and CDR2 sequences are SGHNT and YYREEE (reference sequence). The CDR3 is 15 residues long. Between the trimmed V and J ends, which lost 4 bases and 2 bases, there was a span of 15 bases.

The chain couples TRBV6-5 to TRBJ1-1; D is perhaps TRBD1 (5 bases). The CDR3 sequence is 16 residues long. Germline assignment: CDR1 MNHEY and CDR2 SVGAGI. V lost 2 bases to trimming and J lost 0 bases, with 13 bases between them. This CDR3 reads CASSYRARGVNTEAFF. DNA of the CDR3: TGTGCCAGCAGTTACCGAGCCCGGGGGGTGAACACTGAAGCTTTCTTT.

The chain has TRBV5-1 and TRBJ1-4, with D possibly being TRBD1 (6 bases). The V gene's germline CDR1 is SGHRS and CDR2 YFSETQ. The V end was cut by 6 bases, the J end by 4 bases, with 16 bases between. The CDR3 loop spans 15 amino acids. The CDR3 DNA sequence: TGCGCCAGCAAACCCACAGGGTATCTTAATGAAAAACTGTTTTTT. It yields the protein CASKPTGYLNEKLFF.

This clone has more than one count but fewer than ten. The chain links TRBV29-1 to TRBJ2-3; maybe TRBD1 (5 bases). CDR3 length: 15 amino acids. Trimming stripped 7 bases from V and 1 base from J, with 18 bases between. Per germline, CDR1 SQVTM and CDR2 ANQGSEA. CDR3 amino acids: CSATLGVTGTDTQYF. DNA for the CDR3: TGCAGCGCCACATTAGGGGTGACGGGCACAGATACGCAGTATTTT.